The next 17 T cell receptor beta chains were all read from a single sample in a study of blood T cell repertoires in COVID-19. Produced via immunoSEQ multiplex PCR; TCRdb's table is partial and in-frame only. The profile shows a few hundred thousand clones, 90% of them singletons. The sequencing sample was made of peripheral blood. These receptors were obtained from a woman aged 55 to 70 with COVID-19, enrolled during active disease.

The chain has TRBV5-4 and TRBJ2-6; 9 bases are shared with TRBD1. CDR1 is SGHNT, CDR2 YYREEE, per germline (reference sequence). This CDR3 region has 18 residues. Trimming at V came to 5 bases and at J to 4 bases, leaving 13 bases not matched to a gene. CDR3 coding DNA: TGTGCCAGCAGTCTTATAGGTACAGGGGGCGACGGGGCCAACGTCCTGACTTTC. Translated, it gives CASSLIGTGGDGANVLTF.

This clone was picked up one time. The J gene is TRBJ1-6, the V gene TRBV6-6; no firm D call. Trimming cost V 0 bases and J 13 bases, with 10 bases left between them. This CDR3 is 13 amino acids long. Germline V gene sequence: CDR1 MNHNY, CDR2 SVGAGI (reference sequence). The CDR3 sequence: CASSYSTRDPLHF. The CDR3 DNA follows: TGTGCCAGCAGTTACTCGACGAGGGATCCCCTCCACTTT.

This rearrangement joins TRBV30 to TRBJ2-1; D not resolved. Germline CDR1 reads GTSNPN; CDR2 reads SVGIG (reference sequence). V gave up 7 bases and J gave up 9 bases, with 19 bases separating them. The CDR3 loop spans 13 amino acids. DNA of the CDR3: TGTGCCTACAAGACATATTCTGTGGGTGAGCAGTTCTTC. Translated: CAYKTYSVGEQFF.

J is TRBJ2-7 and V is TRBV6-5; possibly TRBD1 for D (5 bases). There are 13 residues in the CDR3. V was clipped by 6 bases and J by 1 base, with 10 bases between them. Germline V gives CDR1 MNHEY, CDR2 SVGAGI. The CDR3 protein is CASSPTASYEQYF. The CDR3 DNA is TGTGCCAGCAGCCCGACAGCTTCCTACGAGCAGTACTTC.

V is TRBV5-4 and J is TRBJ1-2; D remains unclear. CDR3 size: 13 residues. Trimming left V 0 bases short and J 6 bases short, with 9 bases between. Per germline, CDR1 SGHNT and CDR2 YYREEE (reference sequence). The CDR3 sequence: CASSLDPTNGYTF. The CDR3 coding sequence is TGTGCCAGCAGCTTGGACCCCACAAATGGCTACACCTTC. Full variable domain (rest looked up from reference TRBV5-4 and TRBJ1-2): ETGVTQSPTHLIKTRGQQVTLRCSSQSGHNTVSWYQQALGQGPQFIFQYYREEENGRGNFPPRFSGLQFPNYSSELNVNALELDDSALYLCASSLDPTNGYTFGSGTRLTVV.

The chain employs TRBV10-3 and TRBJ2-1; TRBD2 matches 9 bases. V dropped 6 bases and J dropped 3; count of bases not matched to a gene: 3. The CDR3 covers 14 residues. Germline V gene sequence: CDR1 ENHRY, CDR2 SYGVKD. The DNA for the CDR3 is TGTGCCATCAGAGCTAGCGGGGACTACAATGAGCAGTTCTTC. Protein sequence: CAIRASGDYNEQFF.

This chain joins TRBV19 and TRBJ1-1; TRBD1 is a possible D gene (6 bases). The CDR3 loop spans 17 amino acids. Germline V gives CDR1 LNHDA, CDR2 SQIVND (reference sequence). The germline V and J ends were trimmed by 7 bases and 4 bases, with 25 bases remaining between them. The CDR3 loop is CASISGARGRLSTEAFF. In nucleotides, the CDR3 is TGTGCCAGTATTAGCGGGGCACGGGGGCGGCTAAGCACTGAAGCTTTCTTT.

J is TRBJ1-1 and V is TRBV4-1; 7 nucleotides line up with TRBD1. Germline CDR1 and CDR2: MGHRA and YSYEKL. The CDR3 spans 13 residues. V trimming: 2 bases; J trimming: 4 bases; junction bases outside the gene matches: 1. In nucleotides, the CDR3 is TGCGCCAGCAGCCAACGGGACAGCACTGAAGCTTTCTTT. Translated: CASSQRDSTEAFF.

CDR3 loop: CASSVGGWDYGYTF. In DNA form, the CDR3 reads TGTGCCAGCAGCGTAGGAGGGTGGGACTATGGCTACACCTTC. The chain employs TRBV9 and TRBJ1-2; no reliable D call. V lost 0 bases, J lost 3 bases, and 9 bases lay in between. The CDR3 runs 14 residues. Germline V gives CDR1 SGDLS, CDR2 YYNGEE.

This clone was found a few times. The chain joins TRBV27 to TRBJ2-7, with 8 bases that match TRBD1. The germline V gene has CDR1 MNHEY and CDR2 SMNVEV (reference sequence). The ends lost 1 base at V and 6 bases at J; junction bases unmatched: 5. The CDR3 is made up of 14 amino acids. CDR3 region: CASSLFRGRVEQYF. In DNA form, the CDR3 reads TGTGCCAGCAGTTTATTCAGGGGGCGCGTCGAGCAGTACTTC.

The V call is TRBV7-2, the J call TRBJ1-2; 10 bases map to TRBD1. The germline gives CDR1 SGHTA, CDR2 FQGNSA. This CDR3 has 15 residues. V lost 5 bases and J lost 6; bases outside the gene matches: 9. This chain's CDR3 is CASSPRQGAQDGYTF. The CDR3 DNA reads TGTGCCAGCAGCCCCAGACAGGGGGCCCAGGATGGCTACACCTTC.

The CDR3 sequence: CASSIARQGAWETQYF. CDR3 DNA sequence: TGTGCCAGTAGTATAGCGCGACAGGGGGCTTGGGAGACCCAGTACTTC. The V and J genes are TRBV19 and TRBJ2-5, with TRBD1 identical over 10 bases. J gave up 5 bases and V 1 base, and 7 bases lay outside the gene matches. The CDR3 covers 16 residues. Germline V gene sequence: CDR1 LNHDA, CDR2 SQIVND (reference sequence).

This clone occurred once. The CDR3 nucleotides are TGTGCCAGCAGTTTACGCGGACACCAGGACTATGGCTACACCTTC. It codes for CASSLRGHQDYGYTF. The genes are TRBV27 and TRBJ1-2, with a tentative D call TRBD1 (5 bases). The V gene's germline CDR1 is MNHEY and CDR2 SMNVEV (reference sequence). The CDR3 sequence is 15 residues long. V dropped 2 bases and J dropped 3 bases, with 13 bases sitting between them.

This clone was seen just once. The chain recombines TRBV5-1 with TRBJ1-1; D might be TRBD1 (6 bases). Looked up from germline, CDR1 is SGHRS and CDR2 is YFSETQ. This CDR3 contains 14 residues. The germline V and J ends were trimmed by 0 bases and 7 bases, with 13 bases remaining between them. The CDR3 loop is CASSLEGVRGEAFF. CDR3 nucleotides: TGCGCCAGCAGCTTGGAGGGGGTCAGGGGTGAAGCTTTCTTT.

The CDR3 reads CASSPGQVIDQPQHF. The CDR3 DNA is TGTGCCAGCAGCCCAGGACAGGTTATAGATCAGCCCCAGCATTTT. The chain combines TRBV7-9 with TRBJ1-5; TRBD1 agrees at 7 bases. The germline CDR1 and CDR2 sequences are SEHNR and FQNEAQ (reference sequence). Trimming at V came to 5 bases and at J to 5 bases, leaving 9 bases not matched to a gene. The CDR3 contains 15 residues.

This clone was seen only once. V gene TRBV6-2 or TRBV6-3 combines with J gene TRBJ2-3, with 9 bases that match TRBD2. V shed 2 bases and J 1 base; nucleotides not matched to a gene: 4. Germline V CDR1 and CDR2: MNHEY, SVGEGT. CDR3 length: 16 residues. Here the CDR3 DNA reads TGTGCCAGCAGTTACGAGGGACTAGCCGGCACAGATACGCAGTATTTT. Translated, it gives CASSYEGLAGTDTQYF.

This clone is a singleton in its sample. The chain recombines TRBV7-2 with TRBJ1-4, with D perhaps TRBD1 (5 bases). The CDR3 totals 15 residues. CDR1 is SGHTA, CDR2 FQGNSA, per germline. Trimming cost V 2 bases and J 0 bases, with 7 bases left between them. The CDR3 DNA follows: TGTGCCAGCAGCTTACAGGGCCCAACTAATGAAAAACTGTTTTTT. Its protein product is CASSLQGPTNEKLFF.